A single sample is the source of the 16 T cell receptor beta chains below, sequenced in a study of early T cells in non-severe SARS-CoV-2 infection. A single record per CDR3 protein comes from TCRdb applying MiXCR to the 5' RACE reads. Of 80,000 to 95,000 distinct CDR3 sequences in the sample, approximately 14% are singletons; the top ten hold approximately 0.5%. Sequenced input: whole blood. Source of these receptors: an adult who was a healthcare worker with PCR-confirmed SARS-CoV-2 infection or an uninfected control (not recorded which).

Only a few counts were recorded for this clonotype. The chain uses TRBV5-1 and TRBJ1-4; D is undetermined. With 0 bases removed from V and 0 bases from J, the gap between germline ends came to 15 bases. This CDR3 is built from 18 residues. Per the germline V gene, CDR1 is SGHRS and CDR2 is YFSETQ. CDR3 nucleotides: TGCGCCAGCAGCTTGGTGGGGATGACCGATGCAACTAATGAAAAACTGTTTTTT. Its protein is CASSLVGMTDATNEKLFF.

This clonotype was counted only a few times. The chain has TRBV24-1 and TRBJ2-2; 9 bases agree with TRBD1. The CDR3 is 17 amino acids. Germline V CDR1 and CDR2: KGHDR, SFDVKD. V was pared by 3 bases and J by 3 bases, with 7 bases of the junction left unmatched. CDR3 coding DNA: TGTGCCACCAGTGATCCCAGCTGGACAGGGGACACCGGGGAGCTGTTTTTT. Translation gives CATSDPSWTGDTGELFF.

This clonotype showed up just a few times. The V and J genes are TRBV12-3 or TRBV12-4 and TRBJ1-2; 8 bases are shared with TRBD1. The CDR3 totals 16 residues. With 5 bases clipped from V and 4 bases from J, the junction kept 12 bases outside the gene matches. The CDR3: CASSPRGQGNPYGYTF. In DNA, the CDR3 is TGTGCCAGCAGTCCTCGAGGACAGGGTAACCCCTATGGCTACACCTTC.

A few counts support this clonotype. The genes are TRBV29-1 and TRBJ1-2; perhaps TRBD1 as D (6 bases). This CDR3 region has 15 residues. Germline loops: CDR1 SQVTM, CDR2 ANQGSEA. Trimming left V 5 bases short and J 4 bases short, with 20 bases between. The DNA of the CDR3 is TGCAGCGTTCGACGGGACACAGGATCCCTCTATGGCTACACCTTC. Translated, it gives CSVRRDTGSLYGYTF. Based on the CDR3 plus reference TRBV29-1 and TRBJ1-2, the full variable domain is SAVISQKPSRDICQRGTSLTIQCQVDSQVTMMFWYRQQPGQSLTLIATANQGSEATYESGFVIDKFPISRPNLTFSTLTVSNMSPEDSSIYLCSVRRDTGSLYGYTFGSGTRLTVV.

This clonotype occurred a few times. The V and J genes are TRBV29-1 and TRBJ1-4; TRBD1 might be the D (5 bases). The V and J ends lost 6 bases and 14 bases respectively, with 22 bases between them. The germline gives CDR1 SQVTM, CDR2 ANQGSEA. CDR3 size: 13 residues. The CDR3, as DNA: TGCAGCGTCCAGGGCTCGGGCCACCCTAGGCTGTTTTTT. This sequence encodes CSVQGSGHPRLFF.

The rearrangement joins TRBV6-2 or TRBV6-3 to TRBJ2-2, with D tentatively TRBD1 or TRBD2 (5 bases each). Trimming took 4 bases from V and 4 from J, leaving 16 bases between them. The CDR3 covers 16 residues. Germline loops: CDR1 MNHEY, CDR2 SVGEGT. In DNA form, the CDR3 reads TGTGCCAGCAGTTTCGGGACCCTCCTGACCACCGGGGAGCTGTTTTTT. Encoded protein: CASSFGTLLTTGELFF.

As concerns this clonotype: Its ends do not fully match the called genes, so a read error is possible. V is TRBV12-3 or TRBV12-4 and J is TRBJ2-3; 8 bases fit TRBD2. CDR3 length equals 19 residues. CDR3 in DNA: TGTGCCAACAGTTCCCCCCGTAGCGGCGGGGGGATTATCACAGATACGCAGTATTTT. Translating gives CANSSPRSGGGIITDTQYF.

In nucleotides, the CDR3 is TGTGCCAGTAAGACCGAGCAGGGCAGGGAGACCTATGGCTACACCTTC. It yields the protein CASKTEQGRETYGYTF. The V gene is TRBV19, the J gene TRBJ1-2, with D possibly TRBD1 on 5 matching bases. This CDR3 spans 16 amino acids. Deletions cut 7 bases from V and 4 bases from J, with 22 bases between. Germline V gene sequence: CDR1 LNHDA, CDR2 SQIVND (reference sequence).

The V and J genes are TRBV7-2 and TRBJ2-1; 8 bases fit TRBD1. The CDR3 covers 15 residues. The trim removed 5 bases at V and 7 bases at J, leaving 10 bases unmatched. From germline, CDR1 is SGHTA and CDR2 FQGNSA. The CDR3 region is CASSPGRGRLNEQFF. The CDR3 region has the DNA TGTGCCAGCAGCCCCGGCAGGGGGCGTTTGAATGAGCAGTTCTTC.

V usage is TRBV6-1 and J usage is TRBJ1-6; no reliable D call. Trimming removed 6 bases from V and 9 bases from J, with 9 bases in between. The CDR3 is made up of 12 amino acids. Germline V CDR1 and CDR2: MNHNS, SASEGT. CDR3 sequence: CASSPMGSPLHF. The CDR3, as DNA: TGTGCCAGCAGCCCAATGGGTTCACCCCTCCACTTT.

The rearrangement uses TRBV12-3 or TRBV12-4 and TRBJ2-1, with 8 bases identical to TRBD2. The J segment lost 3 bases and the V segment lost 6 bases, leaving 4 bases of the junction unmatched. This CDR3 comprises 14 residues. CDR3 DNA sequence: TGTGCCAGCAGCGGGGGGGGGCACTACAATGAGCAGTTCTTC. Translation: CASSGGGHYNEQFF.

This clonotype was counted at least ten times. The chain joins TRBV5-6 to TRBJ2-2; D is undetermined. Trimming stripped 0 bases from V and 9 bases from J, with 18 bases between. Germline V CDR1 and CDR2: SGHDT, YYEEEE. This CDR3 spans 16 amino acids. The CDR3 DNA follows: TGTGCCAGCAGCTTGGTACGCCGGCTAACTCACCGGGAGCTGTTTTTT. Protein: CASSLVRRLTHRELFF.

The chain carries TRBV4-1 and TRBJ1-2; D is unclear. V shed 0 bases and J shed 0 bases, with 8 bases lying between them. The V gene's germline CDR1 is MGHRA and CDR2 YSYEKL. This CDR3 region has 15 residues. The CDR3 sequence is CASSQEARANYGYTF. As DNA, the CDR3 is TGCGCCAGCAGCCAAGAAGCGCGGGCTAACTATGGCTACACCTTC.

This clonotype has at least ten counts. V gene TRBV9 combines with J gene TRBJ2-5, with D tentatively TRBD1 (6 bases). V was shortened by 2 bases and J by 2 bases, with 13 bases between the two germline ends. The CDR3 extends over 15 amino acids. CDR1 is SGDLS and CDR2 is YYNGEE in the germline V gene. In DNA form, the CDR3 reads TGTGCCAGCAGCGTGGGACACCTGATTCAAGAGACCCAGTACTTC. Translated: CASSVGHLIQETQYF. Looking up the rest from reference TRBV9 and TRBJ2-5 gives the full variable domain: DSGVTQTPKHLITATGQRVTLRCSPRSGDLSVYWYQQSLDQGLQFLIQYYNGEERAKGNILERFSAQQFPDLHSELNLSSLELGDSALYFCASSVGHLIQETQYFGPGTRLLVL.

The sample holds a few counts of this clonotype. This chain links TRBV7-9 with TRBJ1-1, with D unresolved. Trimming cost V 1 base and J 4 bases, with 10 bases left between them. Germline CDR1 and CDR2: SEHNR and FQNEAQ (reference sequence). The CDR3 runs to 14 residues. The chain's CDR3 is CASSLEAGPTEAFF. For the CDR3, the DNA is TGTGCCAGCAGCTTAGAAGCAGGACCCACTGAAGCTTTCTTT.

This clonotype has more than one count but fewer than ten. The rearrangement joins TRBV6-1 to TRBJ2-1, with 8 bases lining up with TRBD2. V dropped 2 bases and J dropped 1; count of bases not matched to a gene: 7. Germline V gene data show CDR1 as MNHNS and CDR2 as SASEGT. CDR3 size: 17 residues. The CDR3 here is CASSEFGLARSYNEQFF. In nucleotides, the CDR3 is TGTGCCAGCAGTGAATTCGGACTAGCAAGATCCTACAATGAGCAGTTCTTC.